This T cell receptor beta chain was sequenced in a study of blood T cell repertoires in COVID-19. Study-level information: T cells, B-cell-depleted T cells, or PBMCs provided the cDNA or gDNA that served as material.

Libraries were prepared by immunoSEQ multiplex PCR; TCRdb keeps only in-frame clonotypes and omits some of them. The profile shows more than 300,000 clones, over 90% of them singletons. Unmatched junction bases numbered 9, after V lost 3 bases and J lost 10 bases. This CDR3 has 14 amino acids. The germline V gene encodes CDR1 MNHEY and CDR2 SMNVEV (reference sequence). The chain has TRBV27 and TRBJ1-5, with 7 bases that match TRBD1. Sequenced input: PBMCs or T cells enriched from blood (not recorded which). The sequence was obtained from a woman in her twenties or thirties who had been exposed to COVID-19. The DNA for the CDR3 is TGTGCCAGCAGTTTCGCAGGGGGGAATCGACCCCAGCATTTT. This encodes CASSFAGGNRPQHF.